The 21 T cell receptor beta chains in this list originate from one sample, sequenced in a study of T cell responses to AZD1222 COVID-19 vaccine. Profiled with immunoSEQ multiplex PCR; TCRdb holds only in-frame clones, not every one. The sample holds 170,000 or so clones, roughly 91% seen once. Material: peripheral blood, obtained 28 days after the second dose of the MenACWY control vaccine. The receptors shown here come from an adult who received the MenACWY meningococcal vaccine as a control.

This clone was seen more than once but under ten times. The chain recombines TRBV6-4 with TRBJ1-5; 7 bases are a match to TRBD1. V lost 8 bases and J lost 2; bases outside the gene matches: 6. The length of the CDR3 is 14 residues. Germline CDR1 MRHNA, CDR2 SNTAGT. CDR3 sequence (DNA): TGTGCCAGCCCGAGACAGGGAGGCAATCAGCCCCAGCATTTT. This sequence encodes CASPRQGGNQPQHF.

The chain combines TRBV10-3 with TRBJ1-2; no firm D call. The CDR3 spans 15 residues. The germline V gene encodes CDR1 ENHRY and CDR2 SYGVKD. Trimming removed 0 bases from V and 7 bases from J, with 15 bases in between. As DNA, the CDR3 is TGTGCCATCAGTGAGTCGAATAGACGTTCCAGTGGCTACACCTTC. Residues: CAISESNRRSSGYTF.

The V gene is TRBV7-9, the J gene TRBJ2-5; TRBD1 matches at 11 bases. The CDR3 sequence is 16 residues long. CDR1 and CDR2 (germline): SEHNR, FQNEAQ (reference sequence). After removal of 4 bases from V and 5 bases from J, the junction contained 9 bases not matched to a gene. CDR3 amino acids: CASSSDRGLLGETQYF. The CDR3, as DNA: TGTGCCAGCAGCTCGGACAGGGGGCTTTTGGGGGAGACCCAGTACTTC.

This sequence joins TRBV27 and TRBJ2-1; the D gene is possibly TRBD1 (6 bases). V lost 2 bases, J lost 4 bases, and 27 bases lay in between. The CDR3 spans 20 residues. The germline CDR1 and CDR2 sequences are MNHEY and SMNVEV (reference sequence). CDR3 residues: CASSLRPPTGPEGVYNEQFF. In DNA form, the CDR3 reads TGTGCCAGCAGTTTACGCCCCCCTACAGGGCCGGAAGGGGTTTACAATGAGCAGTTCTTC.

The chain has TRBV12-3 or TRBV12-4 and TRBJ1-1, with 7 bases identical to TRBD1. The CDR3 has 13 amino acids. The trim removed 8 bases at V and 7 bases at J, leaving 10 bases unmatched. In DNA form, the CDR3 reads TGTGCCAGCCGCCCCTTTGACAGGGATGAAGCTTTCTTT. Its translation is CASRPFDRDEAFF.

The CDR3 DNA sequence: TGTGCCAGCAGTGGACAGGGGGTCGATGAGCAGTTCTTC. It yields the protein CASSGQGVDEQFF. The gene calls are TRBV2 and TRBJ2-1; TRBD1 matches at 9 bases. Germline-derived CDR1 and CDR2 are SNHLY and FYNNEI. Trimming at V came to 4 bases and at J to 8 bases, leaving 3 bases not matched to a gene. The CDR3 covers 13 residues.

The chain joins TRBV5-1 to TRBJ2-3; D uncertain. The germline V gene has CDR1 SGHRS and CDR2 YFSETQ. The CDR3 extends over 14 amino acids. The ends were cut back, 1 base at V and 2 bases at J, with 8 bases in the middle. DNA of the CDR3: TGCGCCAGCAGCTTGAGGGCCATCACAGATACGCAGTATTTT. Protein: CASSLRAITDTQYF.

The V gene is TRBV20-1, the J gene TRBJ1-5; D remains unclear. In germline, CDR1 is DFQATT, CDR2 SNEGSKA (reference sequence). With 3 bases removed from V and 5 bases from J, the gap between germline ends came to 11 bases. The CDR3 is made up of 13 amino acids. The CDR3 DNA reads TGCAGTGCTAGTTTGGATGAGGATCAGCCCCAGCATTTT. It translates to CSASLDEDQPQHF.

This chain links TRBV5-1 with TRBJ1-3; TRBD1 agrees at 7 bases. This CDR3 spans 14 amino acids. From germline, CDR1 is SGHRS and CDR2 YFSETQ. The trim removed 5 bases at V and 6 bases at J, leaving 8 bases unmatched. In nucleotides, the CDR3 is TGCGCCAGCAGGACTACAGGGGCGGAAAACACCATATATTTT. Protein sequence: CASRTTGAENTIYF.

In DNA form, the CDR3 reads TGCGCCAGCAGCACCCGGGACCTGACCTACGAGCAGTACTTC. Translating gives CASSTRDLTYEQYF. The chain recombines TRBV5-1 with TRBJ2-7, with D perhaps matching TRBD1 or TRBD2 (5 bases each). This CDR3 has 14 amino acids. CDR1 is SGHRS and CDR2 is YFSETQ in the germline V gene. The germline V and J ends were trimmed by 4 bases and 2 bases, with 13 bases remaining between them.

V gene TRBV6-6 combines with J gene TRBJ2-5; 12 bases map to TRBD2. CDR1 is MNHNY, CDR2 SVGAGI, per germline (reference sequence). The CDR3 length is 14 residues. The V and J ends lost 8 bases and 3 bases, in that order; junction bases with no gene match: 4. The CDR3 here is CASWRLAGEETQYF. The CDR3 DNA sequence: TGTGCCAGCTGGAGACTAGCGGGGGAAGAGACCCAGTACTTC.

Only one count was recorded for this clone. CDR3 sequence (DNA): TGCGCCAGCAGCCAAGATGTGGGCTTAACTGGCTACACCTTC. Its protein is CASSQDVGLTGYTF. This sequence joins TRBV4-3 and TRBJ1-2; D unclear. The CDR3 is 14 residues long. Trimming removed 0 bases at V and 7 bases at J, with 12 bases between. Germline V lookup: CDR1 LGHNA, CDR2 YSLEER.

The genes are TRBV4-2 and TRBJ2-7, with 14 bases identical to TRBD2. V lost 4 bases, J lost 6 bases, and 8 bases stayed unmatched. CDR3 length: 16 residues. In germline, CDR1 is LGHNA, CDR2 YNFKEQ. CDR3 coding DNA: TGTGCCAGCAGCCCCGGACTAGCGGGGGGTGAAATCGAGCAGTACTTC. Translating it yields CASSPGLAGGEIEQYF.

V gene TRBV11-3 combines with J gene TRBJ2-2; 9 bases are shared with TRBD2. The germline CDR1 and CDR2 sequences are SGHNT and YENEEA. Trimming removed 8 bases from V and 4 bases from J; junction bases left unmatched: 5. The CDR3 covers 14 residues. In nucleotides, the CDR3 is TGTGCCAGCCGGCTAGCGGGGACCACCGGGGAGCTGTTTTTT. This sequence encodes CASRLAGTTGELFF.

The rearrangement joins TRBV9 to TRBJ1-5; D gene uncertain. Trimming stripped 3 bases from V and 0 bases from J, with 10 bases between. CDR3 length equals 15 residues. From germline, CDR1 is SGDLS and CDR2 YYNGEE. Written as DNA, the CDR3 is TGTGCCAGCAGCGAAGGGATCTATAGCAATCAGCCCCAGCATTTT. Protein product: CASSEGIYSNQPQHF.

The rearrangement uses TRBV5-1 and TRBJ1-2, with 7 bases aligning to TRBD1. V lost 4 bases and J lost 3; bases outside the gene matches: 3. The CDR3 is made up of 13 amino acids. Germline V gene data show CDR1 as SGHRS and CDR2 as YFSETQ. CDR3 in DNA: TGCGCCAGCAGCACCGGGACAGACTATGGCTACACCTTC. Its translation: CASSTGTDYGYTF.

V is TRBV19 and J is TRBJ1-3; D is unclear. V lost 3 bases, J lost 2 bases, and 14 bases lay in between. From germline, CDR1 is LNHDA and CDR2 SQIVND (reference sequence). The CDR3 has 16 amino acids. CDR3 DNA sequence: TGTGCCAGTAGTATCCCCAGTCTACGGGCTGGAAACACCATATATTTT. Its translation: CASSIPSLRAGNTIYF.

The rearrangement joins TRBV18 to TRBJ1-1; D remains unclear. Trimming removed 6 bases from V and 5 bases from J, with 13 bases in between. Germline V gene sequence: CDR1 KGHSH, CDR2 LQKENI. The CDR3 has 13 residues. CDR3 bases: TGTGCCAGCTCTCTGCCGGGTACGACTGAAGCTTTCTTT. Residues: CASSLPGTTEAFF.

The chain joins TRBV2 to TRBJ1-2; a possible D gene is TRBD1 (6 bases). The CDR3 covers 11 residues. V shed 7 bases and J shed 4 bases, with 7 bases lying between them. Germline V gives CDR1 SNHLY, CDR2 FYNNEI. The CDR3 spells CASNRAYGYTF. The CDR3 coding sequence is TGTGCCAGCAACAGGGCCTATGGCTACACCTTC.

The chain employs TRBV5-4 and TRBJ1-5; a possible D gene is TRBD1 (5 bases). The germline CDR1 and CDR2 sequences are SGHNT and YYREEE (reference sequence). The germline V and J ends were trimmed by 0 bases and 4 bases, with 14 bases remaining between them. The CDR3 extends over 16 amino acids. As DNA, the CDR3 is TGTGCCAGCAGCTTGGGGGGATCCAGGGTGAATCAGCCCCAGCATTTT. It encodes CASSLGGSRVNQPQHF.

The gene calls are TRBV5-6 and TRBJ1-6; 7 nucleotides match TRBD1. From germline, CDR1 is SGHDT and CDR2 YYEEEE. J was trimmed by 5 bases and V by 4 bases; bases with no gene match: 6. This CDR3 has 15 residues. CDR3 residues: CASSKRQGNNSPLHF. DNA for the CDR3: TGTGCCAGCAGCAAGAGACAGGGAAATAATTCACCCCTCCACTTT.